One and the same sample provided the 5 T cell receptor beta chains below, sequenced in a study of blood T cell repertoires in COVID-19. Only in-frame clones appear in the TCRdb table, and some are missing; sequencing was by immunoSEQ multiplex PCR. Of roughly 120,000 clones detected, about 88% appear once; the ten largest clones hold roughly 1.4%. Sequenced material: peripheral blood. The receptors shown here come from a man aged 35-49 years with acute or convalescent COVID-19.

The DNA for the CDR3 is TGTGCCAGCAGCCAACGACACTACTATGGCTACACCTTC. It codes for CASSQRHYYGYTF. This chain links TRBV3-1 (or the pseudogene TRBV3-2) with TRBJ1-2; D ambiguous. This CDR3 region has 13 residues. Germline V gene data show CDR1 as LGHDT and CDR2 as YNNKEL (reference sequence). Trimming took off 2 bases at V and 3 bases at J, with 7 bases between the two ends.

The chain combines TRBV10-3 with TRBJ2-7; 7 nucleotides line up with TRBD1. This CDR3 is 14 amino acids long. Germline V CDR1 and CDR2: ENHRY, SYGVKD. The V gene end was trimmed by 2 bases and the J gene end by 3 bases; junction bases not matched to a gene: 4. CDR3 residues: CAISEMGQSYEQYF. The CDR3, as DNA: TGTGCCATCAGTGAGATGGGACAGAGCTACGAGCAGTACTTC.

The J gene is TRBJ2-6, the V gene TRBV6-4; D may be TRBD1 (5 bases). Germline lookup yields CDR1 MRHNA and CDR2 SNTAGT. The V gene lost 6 bases and the J gene lost 0 bases, with 9 bases spanning the gap. This CDR3 has 15 residues. CDR3 coding DNA: TGTGCCAGCAGGACAGTTAGCTCTGGGGCCAACGTCCTGACTTTC. This gives the protein CASRTVSSGANVLTF.

This clone came up once. V and J are TRBV2 and TRBJ2-1, with TRBD2 matching over 8 bases. The V segment lost 4 bases and the J segment 1 base; nucleotides outside the gene matches: 3. Germline loops: CDR1 SNHLY, CDR2 FYNNEI. This CDR3 is 15 amino acids long. Written as DNA, the CDR3 is TGTGCCAGCAGTGTTCTAGCGGGTTCCTACAATGAGCAGTTCTTC. It translates to CASSVLAGSYNEQFF.

The rearrangement links TRBV18 to TRBJ2-1; 8 bases match TRBD1. J was trimmed by 12 bases and V by 2 bases; bases with no gene match: 9. From germline, CDR1 is KGHSH and CDR2 LQKENI. This CDR3 spans 14 amino acids. The CDR3 nucleotides are TGTGCCAGCTCACCAGAGGTAGTCGGGACAGGGCAGTTCTTC. Amino acids: CASSPEVVGTGQFF. The full variable domain, its missing parts supplied by reference TRBV18 and TRBJ2-1, is NAGVMQNPRHLVRRRGQEARLRCSPMKGHSHVYWYRQLPEEGLKFMVYLQKENIIDESGMPKERFSAEFPKEGPSILRIQQVVRGDSAAYFCASSPEVVGTGQFFGPGTRLTVL.